The clone carrying this T cell receptor beta chain was counted a few times. Trimming at V came to 5 bases and at J to 4 bases, leaving 11 bases not matched to a gene. This CDR3 is built from 19 residues. Germline loops: CDR1 MNHEY, CDR2 SVGAGI. This specimen belongs to a study of low-dose radiotherapy and immunotherapy resistance in tumors. Background on the study: 1 Gy per fraction was delivered to Cohort 2 every two weeks, for 13 Gy total over 26 weeks. Each two-week cycle included intravenous cyclophosphamide 200 mg/m2, given one day before radiation and immunotherapy.

First-strand cDNA relied on TRAV- and TRBV-specific primers spanning alpha and beta chains. It was with a constant-region primer and a V-primer adapter that TCRs were amplified over around 18 PCR cycles. One entry per CDR3 protein results from TCRdb running MiXCR on the reads. The sample yields under 20,000 distinct CDR3 sequences, around two thirds seen once. Donors received nivolumab, ipilimumab, aspirin, low-dose cyclophosphamide and low-dose radiotherapy. The source is a human donor with advanced metastatic prostate, ovarian, gallbladder or colorectal cancer (not recorded which). This table probably holds off-target reads from a library built for another chain. The J gene is TRBJ2-1, the V gene TRBV6-5; 16 bases are shared with TRBD2. The CDR3 sequence: CASSTPSGTSGRGYNEQFF. Here the CDR3 DNA reads TGTGCCAGCAGTACTCCTTCCGGGACTAGCGGGAGGGGGTACAATGAGCAGTTCTTC.